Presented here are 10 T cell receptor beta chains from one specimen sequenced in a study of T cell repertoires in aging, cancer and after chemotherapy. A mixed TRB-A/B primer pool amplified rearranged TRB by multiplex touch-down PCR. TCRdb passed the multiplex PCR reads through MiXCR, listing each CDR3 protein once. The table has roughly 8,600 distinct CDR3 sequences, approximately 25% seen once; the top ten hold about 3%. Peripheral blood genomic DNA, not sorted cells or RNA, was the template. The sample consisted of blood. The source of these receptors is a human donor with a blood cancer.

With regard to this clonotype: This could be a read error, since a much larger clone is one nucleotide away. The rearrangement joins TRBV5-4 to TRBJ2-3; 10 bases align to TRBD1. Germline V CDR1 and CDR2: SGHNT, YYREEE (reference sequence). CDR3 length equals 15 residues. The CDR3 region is CASSWDRGRTDAQYF. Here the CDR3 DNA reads TGTGCCAGCAGCTGGGACAGGGGCCGCACAGATGCGCAGTATTTT.

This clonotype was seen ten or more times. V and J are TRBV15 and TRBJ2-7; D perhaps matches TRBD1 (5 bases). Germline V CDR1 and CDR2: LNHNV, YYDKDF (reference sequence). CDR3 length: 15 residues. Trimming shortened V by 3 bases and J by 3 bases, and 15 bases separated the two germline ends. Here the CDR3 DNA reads TGTGCCACCAGCAGGTCCCAGGGTGAGGTCTACGAGCAGTACTTC. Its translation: CATSRSQGEVYEQYF.

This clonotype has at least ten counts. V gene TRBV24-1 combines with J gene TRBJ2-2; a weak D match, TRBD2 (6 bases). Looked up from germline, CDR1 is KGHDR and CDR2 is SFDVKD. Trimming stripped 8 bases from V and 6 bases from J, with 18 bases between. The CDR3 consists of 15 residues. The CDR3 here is CATTAGGGAAGELFF. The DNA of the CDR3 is TGTGCCACCACTGCCGGCGGAGGGGCGGCCGGGGAGCTGTTTTTT.

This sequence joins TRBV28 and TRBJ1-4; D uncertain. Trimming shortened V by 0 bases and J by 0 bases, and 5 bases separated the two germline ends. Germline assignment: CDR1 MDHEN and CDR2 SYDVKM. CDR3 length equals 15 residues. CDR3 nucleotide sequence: TGTGCCAGCAGTTTATGGACACCAACTAATGAAAAACTGTTTTTT. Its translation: CASSLWTPTNEKLFF. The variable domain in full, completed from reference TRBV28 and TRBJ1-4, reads DVKVTQSSRYLVKRTGEKVFLECVQDMDHENMFWYRQDPGLGLRLIYFSYDVKMKEKGDIPEGYSVSREKKERFSLILESASTNQTSMYLCASSLWTPTNEKLFFGSGTQLSVL.

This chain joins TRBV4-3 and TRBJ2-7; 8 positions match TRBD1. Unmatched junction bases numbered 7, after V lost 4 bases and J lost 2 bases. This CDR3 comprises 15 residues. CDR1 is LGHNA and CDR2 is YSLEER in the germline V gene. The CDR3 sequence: CASSLAGTGTYEQYF. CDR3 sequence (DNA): TGCGCCAGCAGCCTCGCCGGGACAGGAACCTACGAGCAGTACTTC.

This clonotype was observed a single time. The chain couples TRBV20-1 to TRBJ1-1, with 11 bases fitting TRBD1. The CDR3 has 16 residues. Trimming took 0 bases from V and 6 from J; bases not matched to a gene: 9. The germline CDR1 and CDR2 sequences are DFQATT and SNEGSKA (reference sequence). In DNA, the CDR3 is TGCAGTGCTAGAGATCGGGACAGGGGGGGTTCCGCTGAAGCTTTCTTT. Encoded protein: CSARDRDRGGSAEAFF.

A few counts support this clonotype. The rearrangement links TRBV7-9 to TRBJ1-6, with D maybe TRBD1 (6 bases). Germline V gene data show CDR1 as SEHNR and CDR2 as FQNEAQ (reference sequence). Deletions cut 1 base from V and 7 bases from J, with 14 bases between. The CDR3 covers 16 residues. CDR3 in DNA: TGTGCCAGCAGCTTAGGAGTGACAGGCGGGAATTCACCCCTCCACTTT. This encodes CASSLGVTGGNSPLHF. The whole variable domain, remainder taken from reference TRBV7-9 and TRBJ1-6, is DTGVSQNPRHKITKRGQNVTFRCDPISEHNRLYWYRQTLGQGPEFLTYFQNEAQLEKSRLLSDRFSAERPKGSFSTLEIQRTEQGDSAMYLCASSLGVTGGNSPLHFGNGTRLTVT.

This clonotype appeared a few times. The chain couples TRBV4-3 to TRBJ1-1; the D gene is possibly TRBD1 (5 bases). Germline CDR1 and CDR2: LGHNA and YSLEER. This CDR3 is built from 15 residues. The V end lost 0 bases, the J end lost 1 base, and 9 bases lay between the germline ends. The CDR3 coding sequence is TGCGCCAGCAGCCAAGAGCCAGGGAAGAACACTGAAGCTTTCTTT. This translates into CASSQEPGKNTEAFF.

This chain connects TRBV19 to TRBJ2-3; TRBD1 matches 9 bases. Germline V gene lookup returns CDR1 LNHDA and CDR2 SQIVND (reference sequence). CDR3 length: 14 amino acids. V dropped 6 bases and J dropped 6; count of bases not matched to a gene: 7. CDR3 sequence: CASSAGQGGDTQYF. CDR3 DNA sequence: TGTGCCAGTAGCGCGGGACAGGGAGGGGATACGCAGTATTTT.

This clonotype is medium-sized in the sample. The CDR3 nucleotides read TGTGCCAGCAGTTTGGCGGCGACGGGTGGGTACTCACCCCTCCACTTT. Protein product: CASSLAATGGYSPLHF. This chain joins TRBV12-3 or TRBV12-4 and TRBJ1-6; no clear D gene. The V end lost 3 bases, the J end lost 10 bases, and 19 bases lay between the germline ends. The CDR3 has 16 residues.